A single sample gave rise to the 9 T cell receptor beta chains below, sequenced in a study of liver allograft versus peripheral blood T cells. Study overall: The authors compared T cell receptor repertoires in transplanted livers with recipients' peripheral blood repertoires.

MiXCR, run by TCRdb on the reads, gives a single entry per CDR3 protein. The top ten clones hold roughly 8.7% of a sample with more than 8,500 distinct CDR3 sequences, 26% of them seen once. The receptors originated from a human patient who had a liver transplant. Some T cells may possibly be graft donor cells.

This clonotype was observed at least ten times. The J gene is TRBJ2-7, the V gene TRBV19; 14 bases are shared with TRBD2. Germline V gives CDR1 LNHDA, CDR2 SQIVND (reference sequence). The CDR3 has 17 amino acids. Trimming removed 3 bases from V and 5 bases from J; junction bases left unmatched: 9. The CDR3 nucleotides are TGTGCCAGTAGTATCTCTCTGGGGACTAGCGGGAGCCACGAGCAGTACTTC. Residues: CASSISLGTSGSHEQYF.

This clonotype is medium-sized. V is TRBV6-1 and J is TRBJ1-5; tentative D call: TRBD1 (6 bases). V lost 8 bases and J lost 5, with 19 bases in between. Germline CDR1 MNHNS, CDR2 SASEGT. The CDR3 is 15 residues long. In DNA, the CDR3 is TGTGCCAGCGGGACCCCGGACAGCCTCTATCAGCCCCAGCATTTT. Amino acids: CASGTPDSLYQPQHF.

In its sample, this clonotype was seen many times. The chain's CDR3 is CASSIRWGRETQYF. Written as DNA, the CDR3 is TGTGCCAGTAGTATACGCTGGGGCCGGGAGACCCAGTACTTC. The V and J genes are TRBV19 and TRBJ2-5, with D possibly TRBD1 on 5 matching bases. Trimming cost V 2 bases and J 5 bases, with 12 bases left between them. This CDR3 contains 14 residues. The germline V gene has CDR1 LNHDA and CDR2 SQIVND (reference sequence).

The V gene is TRBV28, the J gene TRBJ1-1; 10 bases are a match to TRBD1. The CDR3 runs to 13 residues. Germline V gene lookup returns CDR1 MDHEN and CDR2 SYDVKM. Germline trimming cut 8 bases from V and 5 bases from J; bases unmatched to any gene: 5. CDR3 sequence: CASRQGAWTEAFF. The CDR3, as DNA: TGTGCCAGCCGACAGGGGGCTTGGACTGAAGCTTTCTTT.

The V call is TRBV9, the J call TRBJ2-1; D remains ambiguous. CDR3 length: 14 residues. Trimming took 0 bases from V and 4 from J, leaving 8 bases between them. Per germline, CDR1 SGDLS and CDR2 YYNGEE. Here the CDR3 reads CASSVESRYNEQFF. The CDR3 DNA reads TGTGCCAGCAGCGTAGAGTCCAGGTACAATGAGCAGTTCTTC.

The rearrangement links TRBV6-5 to TRBJ2-7, with D perhaps TRBD1 (5 bases). In germline, CDR1 is MNHEY, CDR2 SVGAGI. V was pared by 7 bases and J by 6 bases, with 10 bases between. The length of the CDR3 is 11 residues. The CDR3 sequence: CASTGLGEQYF. CDR3 nucleotide sequence: TGTGCCAGCACAGGGCTGGGCGAGCAGTACTTC.

The rearrangement joins TRBV6-1 to TRBJ1-2; the D gene is possibly TRBD1 (5 bases). V dropped 0 bases and J dropped 4 bases, with 12 bases sitting between them. Germline CDR1 is MNHNS and CDR2 is SASEGT. CDR3 length: 15 residues. The CDR3 loop reads CASSEAPGKGYGYTF. As DNA, the CDR3 is TGTGCCAGCAGTGAAGCGCCAGGGAAGGGCTATGGCTACACCTTC.

A remark on this clonotype: Sequence at one end of the junction differs from germline and may be a read error. The chain couples TRBV5-6 to TRBJ2-3; D remains ambiguous. The CDR3 loop spans 11 amino acids. CDR1 is SGHDT, CDR2 YYEEEE, per germline. The CDR3 DNA is TGTGCCGGCAGCTTCACAGATACGCAGTATTTT. Its translation: CAGSFTDTQYF.

The CDR3 sequence is CASRNSGASTDTQYF. The CDR3 DNA reads as TGTGCCAGCAGGAATAGCGGGGCAAGCACAGATACGCAGTATTTT. The rearrangement uses TRBV6-5 and TRBJ2-3; 8 bases fit TRBD2. V was pared by 6 bases and J by 0 bases, with 5 bases of the junction left unmatched. This CDR3 region has 15 residues. Germline V lookup: CDR1 MNHEY, CDR2 SVGAGI.